This T cell receptor beta chain was captured in a study of response to subunit inactivated influenza vaccine (dated by TCRdb to 2016 to 2018). For the wider study: The study used deep quantitative T cell receptor repertoire profiling to track responses to a trivalent subunit inactivated influenza vaccine. Study-wide conclusions, independent of this receptor: According to the authors, only a limited number of new T cells may be recruited by each seasonal influenza vaccination.

The method was RT-PCR. The data were produced on an Illumina HiSeq 2500. TCRdb took the public reads, trimmed them with fastp at Q25, ran MiXCR for clone calling and kept in-frame beta chains. Under each unique CDR3 protein, matching rows form one entry showing the most common genes and DNA. This sample lists more than 700,000 distinct CDR3 sequences; approximately 21% were detected once. Jointly, the top ten make up about 10% of the sample. The germline V gene gives CDR1 as LGHNA and CDR2 as YSLEER. The CDR3 covers 16 residues, taking in both the cysteine and the phenylalanine. The CDR3 DNA has 48 bases and is translated from base 1. Worth noting for this clonotype: Its antigen is currently not known. A junction end diverges from the germline sequence, so it may reflect a read error.

The V and J segments used are TRBV4-3 and TRBJ2-3, with the D call perhaps TRBD1 or TRBD2, as 5 bases match in each case. The origin of this receptor is a man aged 45-60 years who received an inactivated influenza vaccine. Donor details come from another sample of the same person, matched by shared clones. Sample: PBMCs from blood, taken roughly 5 days after vaccination. The nucleotide sequence reads TGCGCCAGCAGCCAAGGTGTGGGACCAAACACATATACGCAGTATTTT. This encodes CASSQGVGPNTYTQYF.